The sample holds many counts of the clone carrying this T cell receptor beta chain. Its matching antigen is unknown. The sample belongs to a study of CD8+CD57+ T cells in acquired aplastic anemia. About the study: Across the sorted CD4+ and CD8+ cells, DNA amounts averaged roughly 3 ug. Healthy-donor CD4+ cells averaged roughly 11 million reads. Study observations and caveats: Overlapping CD8+ CDR3 repertoires of patients and controls contained some 30 shared sequences.

Researchers used genomic DNA as the template to profile TCR beta VDJ and CDR3. TCRdb re-called the reads with MiXCR, one entry per CDR3 protein. The data contain about 210,000 distinct CDR3 sequences, 34% of them seen just once; the ten biggest clones take up about 1.1%. Trimming removed 1 base at V and 2 bases at J, with 9 bases between. CDR1 SGHAT and CDR2 FQNNGV come from the germline V gene. There are 16 residues in the CDR3. The sequenced sample was sorted CD4+, CD8+, or CD8+CD57+ T cells (not recorded which) from PBMCs. The receptor was derived from a human donor in good health, serving as a control. The chain links TRBV11-2 to TRBJ1-6, with D hard to call. As DNA, the CDR3 is TGTGCCAGCAGCTTAGGTTTAACCCCCTATAATTCACCCCTCCACTTT. This codes for CASSLGLTPYNSPLHF.